These 13 T cell receptor beta chains were sequenced from one sample in a study of T cells in Graves' hyperthyroidism and ophthalmopathy (dated by TCRdb to the late 2010s). The library was obtained by multiplex PCR. The listed sequencing device is Illumina HiSeq 2000. TCR beta CDR3 regions were amplified from RNA transcripts. The first round of RT-PCR for the TCR CDR3 was performed with the HTBI primer set and the Qiagen OneStep RT-PCR kit. TCRdb ran its own pipeline on the public reads, namely fastp trimming at Q25 and MiXCR clone calling, and kept in-frame beta chains. Rows merge per CDR3 protein into single entries with the most common DNA and genes. The sample table lists 560,000 or so distinct CDR3 sequences, around 20% of them with a count of one. Together, the top ten hold about 50% of the sample. The sequenced sample consisted of blood. Receptors were obtained from a man between 35 and 55 years old with Graves' ophthalmopathy.

This clonotype was picked up many times. The chain uses TRBV30 and TRBJ2-5; weak D call: TRBD2 (6 bases). Germline loops: CDR1 GTSNPN, CDR2 SVGIG (reference sequence). The CDR3 has 12 amino acids. V shed 1 base and J shed 12 bases, with 15 bases lying between them. Written as DNA, the CDR3 is TGTGCCTGGAGTGCCGGAGGGCTTCGGGAGTACTTC. This gives the protein CAWSAGGLREYF.

The CDR3 coding sequence is TGCAGTGCTTACGCCGGGACAGCCGACAATGAGCAGTTCTTC. It encodes CSAYAGTADNEQFF. The chain employs TRBV20-1 and TRBJ2-1; 7 nucleotides line up with TRBD1. CDR3 length equals 14 residues. J lost 5 bases, V lost 5 bases, and 9 bases had no gene match. Germline lookup yields CDR1 DFQATT and CDR2 SNEGSKA (reference sequence).

This clonotype was detected many times. The V gene is TRBV28, the J gene TRBJ2-7; 12 positions match TRBD2. Losses at the gene ends were 7 bases for V and 2 bases for J; bases not matched to a gene: 9. Germline V CDR1 and CDR2: MDHEN, SYDVKM. The CDR3 consists of 16 residues. CDR3 loop: CASNLAGGLSPYEQYF. The CDR3 bases are TGTGCCAGCAATCTAGCGGGAGGGCTATCTCCCTACGAGCAGTACTTC.

This clonotype was seen many times. V gene TRBV6-2 or TRBV6-3 combines with J gene TRBJ2-7; D not certain. The germline V gene has CDR1 MNHEY and CDR2 SVGEGT. Trimming left V 2 bases short and J 5 bases short, with 10 bases between. The CDR3 length is 13 residues. The CDR3 here is CASSYTGRNEQYF. The CDR3 region has the DNA TGTGCCAGCAGTTACACCGGTCGCAACGAGCAGTACTTC.

This chain joins TRBV12-3 or TRBV12-4 and TRBJ2-3; 11 positions agree with TRBD2. The length of the CDR3 is 18 residues. V dropped 5 bases and J dropped 1; count of bases not matched to a gene: 11. The CDR3 nucleotides are TGTGCCAGCAGTCCCTCCTTAGCGGGGGGGCCCGGCACAGATACGCAGTATTTT. Protein product: CASSPSLAGGPGTDTQYF.

Of note for this clonotype: The conserved phenylalanine or tryptophan is not found at the CDR3 terminus, so this likely reflects a read error. The genes are TRBV20-1 and TRBJ2-7; TRBD2 aligns across 9 bases. CDR3 length: 15 amino acids. After removal of 0 bases from V and 4 bases from J, the junction contained 7 bases not matched to a gene. CDR1 DFQATT and CDR2 SNEGSKA come from the germline V gene (reference sequence). The CDR3, as DNA: TGCAGTGCTAGAGATAGGAGCGGGAGGCTTTACGAGCAGTACCTC. Amino acid sequence: CSARDRSGRLYEQYL.

This clonotype was recorded at least ten times. The junction shows a germline mismatch at one end, possibly a read error. The chain carries TRBV7-7 and TRBJ2-5, with unresolved D. This CDR3 comprises 14 residues. Germline V lookup: CDR1 SSHAT, CDR2 FNYEAQ (reference sequence). For the CDR3, the DNA is TGTGCTAGCAGCGTAAAGATAGTACATGAGACCCAGTACTTC. Protein: CASSVKIVHETQYF.

This chain uses TRBV5-1 with TRBJ1-4; tentative D call: TRBD1 (5 bases). Trimming removed 4 bases from V and 3 bases from J, with 13 bases in between. Looked up from germline, CDR1 is SGHRS and CDR2 is YFSETQ. The CDR3 is made up of 15 amino acids. Here the CDR3 reads CASSTSGFPNEKLFF. CDR3 coding DNA: TGCGCCAGCAGCACATCAGGGTTCCCTAATGAAAAACTGTTTTTT.

This clonotype was seen more than once but under ten times. This sequence joins TRBV14 and TRBJ2-7; 7 nucleotides agree with TRBD1. This CDR3 is built from 15 residues. V lost 4 bases and J lost 4; bases outside the gene matches: 10. In germline, CDR1 is SGHDN, CDR2 FVKESK. The CDR3 DNA sequence: TGTGCCAGCAGCCTCCTCGGGACAGAAGCTTACGAGCAGTACTTC. It is translated as CASSLLGTEAYEQYF.

The sample holds many counts of this clonotype. The V call is TRBV6-1, the J call TRBJ1-1, with D maybe TRBD1 (5 bases). The CDR3 covers 14 residues. Between the trimmed V and J ends, which lost 5 bases and 4 bases, there was a span of 14 bases. The germline V gene encodes CDR1 MNHNS and CDR2 SASEGT. The CDR3 spells CASSRDGLFTEAFF. The CDR3 coding sequence is TGTGCCAGCAGTAGGGACGGACTGTTCACTGAAGCTTTCTTT.

V usage is TRBV6-2 or TRBV6-3 and J usage is TRBJ2-1; 7 bases agree with TRBD2. This CDR3 has 14 amino acids. With V trimmed by 6 bases and J by 10 bases, 12 bases remained unmatched. Looked up from germline, CDR1 is MNHEY and CDR2 is SVGEGT. The CDR3 DNA reads TGTGCCAGCAGCCCTGGGATCGGGACTAAGGAGCAGTTCTTC. Its translation: CASSPGIGTKEQFF.

There are a few counts of this clonotype. The CDR3 protein is CSARPRQGLGQPQHF. DNA of the CDR3: TGCAGTGCTAGACCCCGACAGGGGCTTGGTCAGCCCCAGCATTTT. The chain employs TRBV20-1 and TRBJ1-5; TRBD1 agrees at 8 bases. CDR3 size: 15 residues. The trim removed 2 bases at V and 6 bases at J, leaving 9 bases unmatched. Per the germline V gene, CDR1 is DFQATT and CDR2 is SNEGSKA (reference sequence).

The chain employs TRBV19 and TRBJ2-7, with 9 nucleotides matching TRBD1. Germline V lookup: CDR1 LNHDA, CDR2 SQIVND (reference sequence). Trimming cost V 4 bases and J 6 bases; bases outside gene matches: 7. CDR3 length: 14 amino acids. The CDR3 DNA is TGTGCCAGTAGTACCCGCGGGACAGGGTTCGAGCAGTACTTC. Amino acid sequence: CASSTRGTGFEQYF.